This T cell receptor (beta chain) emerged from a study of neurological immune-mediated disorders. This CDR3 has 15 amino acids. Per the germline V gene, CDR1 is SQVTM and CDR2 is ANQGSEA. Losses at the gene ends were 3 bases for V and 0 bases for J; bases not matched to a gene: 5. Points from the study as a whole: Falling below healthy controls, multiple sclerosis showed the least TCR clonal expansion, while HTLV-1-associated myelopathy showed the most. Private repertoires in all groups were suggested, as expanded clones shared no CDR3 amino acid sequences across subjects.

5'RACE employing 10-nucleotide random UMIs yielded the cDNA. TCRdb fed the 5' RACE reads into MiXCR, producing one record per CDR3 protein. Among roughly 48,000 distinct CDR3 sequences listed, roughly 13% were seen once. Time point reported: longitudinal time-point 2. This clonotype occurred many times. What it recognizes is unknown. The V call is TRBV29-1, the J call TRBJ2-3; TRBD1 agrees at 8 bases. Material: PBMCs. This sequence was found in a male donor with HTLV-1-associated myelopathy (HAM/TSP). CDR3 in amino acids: CSVEQGARSTDTQYF. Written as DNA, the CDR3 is TGCAGCGTTGAGCAGGGGGCGCGAAGCACAGATACGCAGTATTTT.